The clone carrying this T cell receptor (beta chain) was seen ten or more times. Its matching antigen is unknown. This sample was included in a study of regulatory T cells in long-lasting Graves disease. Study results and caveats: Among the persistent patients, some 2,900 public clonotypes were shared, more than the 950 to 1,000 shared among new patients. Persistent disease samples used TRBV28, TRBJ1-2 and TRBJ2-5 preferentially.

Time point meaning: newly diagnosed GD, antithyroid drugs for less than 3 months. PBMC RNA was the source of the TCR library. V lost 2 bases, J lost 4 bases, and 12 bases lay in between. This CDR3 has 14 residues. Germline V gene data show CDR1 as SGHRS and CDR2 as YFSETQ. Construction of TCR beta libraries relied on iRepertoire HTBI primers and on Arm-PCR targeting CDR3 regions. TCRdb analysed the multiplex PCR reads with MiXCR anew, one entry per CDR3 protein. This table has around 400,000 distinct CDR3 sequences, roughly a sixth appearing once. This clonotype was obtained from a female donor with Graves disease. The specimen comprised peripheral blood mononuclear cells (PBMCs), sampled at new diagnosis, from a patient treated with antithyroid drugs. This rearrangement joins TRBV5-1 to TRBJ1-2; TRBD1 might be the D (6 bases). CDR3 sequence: CASSLPGTTYGYTF. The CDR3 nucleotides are TGCGCCAGCAGCTTACCCGGGACAACCTATGGCTACACCTTC.